The TCR beta chain described here comes from a study of beta chain features in type 1 diabetes. Overall study: The study examined about 110,000,000 sorted cells across all samples.

CDR1 and CDR2 from the germline V gene are SQVTM and ANQGSEA. The CDR3 spans 15 residues. J was trimmed by 1 base and V by 4 bases; bases with no gene match: 7. Regarding the study as a whole: A potential influence of HLA type upon TCRB rearrangement remained unresolved herein. Sequencing the cDNA could make cells with high TCR expression show up more than they should.

The authors reverse transcribed all of the isolated RNA, so sequencing captured expressed TCRB transcripts. Profiled with immunoSEQ multiplex PCR; TCRdb holds only in-frame clones, not every one. The repertoire holds 250,000 to 300,000 clones, with about 8.5% as singletons. This clone was detected only a few times. Antigen unknown. Via CD45RO/CCR7/CD25/CD127/CD95/CD27, cells of the CD4+ naive, central memory, regulatory and stem cell-like memory subsets were sorted. The source material was central memory CD4+ T cells from blood. The source of this sequence is a woman under 30 in good health. This sequence joins TRBV29-1 and TRBJ2-7; 10 bases agree with TRBD2. CDR3 DNA: TGCAGCGTTGCCCTAGCGGGAGATTCGTCCTACGAGCAGTACTTC. Its protein is CSVALAGDSSYEQYF.